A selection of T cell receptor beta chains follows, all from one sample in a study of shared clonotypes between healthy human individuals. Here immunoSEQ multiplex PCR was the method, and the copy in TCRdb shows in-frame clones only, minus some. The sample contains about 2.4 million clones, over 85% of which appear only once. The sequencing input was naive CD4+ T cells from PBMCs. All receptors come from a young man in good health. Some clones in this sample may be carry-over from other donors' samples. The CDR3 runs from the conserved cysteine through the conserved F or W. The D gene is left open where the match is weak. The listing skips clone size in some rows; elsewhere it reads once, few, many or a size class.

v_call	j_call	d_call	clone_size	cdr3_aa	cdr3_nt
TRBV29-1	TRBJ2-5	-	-	CSVEAGWYQETQYF	TGCAGTGTAGAGGCGGGGTGGTACCAAGAGACCCAGTACTTC
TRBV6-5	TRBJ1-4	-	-	CASSYRAGPTNEKLFF	TGTGCCAGCAGTTACCGGGCAGGCCCAACTAATGAAAAACTGTTTTTT
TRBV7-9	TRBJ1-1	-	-	CASSSRRVGTEAFF	TGTGCCAGCAGCTCGAGGAGGGTAGGGACTGAAGCTTTCTTT
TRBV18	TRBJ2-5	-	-	CASSDRQETQYF	TGTGCCAGCTCCGACAGACAAGAGACCCAGTACTTC
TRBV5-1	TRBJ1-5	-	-	CASSLSLGQPQHF	TGCGCCAGCAGCTTGTCTTTGGGGCAGCCCCAGCATTTT
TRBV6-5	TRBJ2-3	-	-	CASSYPATDTQYF	TGTGCCAGCAGTTACCCGGCCACAGATACGCAGTATTTT
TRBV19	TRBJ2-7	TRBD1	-	CASTPTGASYEQYF	TGTGCCAGTACCCCGACAGGGGCATCCTACGAGCAGTACTTC
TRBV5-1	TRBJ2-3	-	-	CASSLDLADTQYF	TGCGCCAGCAGCTTGGACTTGGCAGATACGCAGTATTTT
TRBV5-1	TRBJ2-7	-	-	CASSDETVGKAYEQYF	TGCGCCAGCAGCGATGAGACAGTCGGGAAGGCATACGAGCAGTACTTC
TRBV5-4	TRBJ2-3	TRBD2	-	CASSLREGLDTQYF	TGTGCCAGCAGCTTGCGGGAGGGCCTCGATACGCAGTATTTT
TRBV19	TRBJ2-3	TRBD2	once	CASSVRSQAGAMADTQYF	TGTGCCAGTAGTGTCAGGTCTCAAGCGGGAGCGATGGCAGATACGCAGTATTTT
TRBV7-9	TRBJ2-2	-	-	CASSVRKAGAPGTGELFF	TGTGCCAGCAGCGTACGAAAAGCAGGGGCCCCGGGCACCGGGGAGCTGTTTTTT
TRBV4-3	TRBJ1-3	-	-	CASSQDVTMSGNTIYF	TGCGCCAGCAGCCAAGATGTCACGATGTCTGGAAACACCATATATTTT
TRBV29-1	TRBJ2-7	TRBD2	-	CSVATLAKTYEQYF	TGCAGCGTCGCCACACTAGCGAAAACCTACGAGCAGTACTTC
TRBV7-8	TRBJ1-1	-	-	CASSPRVLSTEAFF	TGTGCCAGCAGCCCCCGGGTCCTATCCACTGAAGCTTTCTTT
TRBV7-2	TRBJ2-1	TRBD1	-	CASSTDRGDEQFF	TGTGCCAGCAGCACGGACAGGGGCGATGAGCAGTTCTTC
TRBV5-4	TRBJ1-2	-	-	CASSLAKEGNYGYTF	TGTGCCAGCAGCTTGGCCAAGGAGGGAAACTATGGCTACACCTTC
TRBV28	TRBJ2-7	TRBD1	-	CASSLPGGVYEQYF	TGTGCCAGCAGTCTCCCAGGGGGCGTCTACGAGCAGTACTTC
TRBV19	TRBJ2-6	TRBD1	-	CATSGRGTGANVLTF	TGTGCCACCTCGGGCAGGGGGACTGGGGCCAACGTCCTGACTTTC
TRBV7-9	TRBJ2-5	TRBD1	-	CASSLAGQPQETQYF	TGTGCCAGCAGCTTAGCGGGACAGCCTCAAGAGACCCAGTACTTC
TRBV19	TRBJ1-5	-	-	CASSIDQSQPQHF	TGTGCCAGTAGTATAGATCAAAGCCAGCCCCAGCATTTT
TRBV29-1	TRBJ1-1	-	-	CSVNKPLNTEAFF	TGCAGCGTAAACAAACCTCTGAACACTGAAGCTTTCTTT
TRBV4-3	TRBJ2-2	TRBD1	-	CAGSQGGTGGKRELFF	TGCGCCGGCAGCCAAGGGGGGACAGGGGGTAAAAGGGAGCTGTTTTTT
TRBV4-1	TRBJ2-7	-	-	CASSQVTDSEQYF	TGCGCCAGCAGCCAAGTAACAGATTCCGAGCAGTACTTC
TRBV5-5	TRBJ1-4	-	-	CASSLEGAGEKLFF	TGTGCCAGCAGCTTGGAAGGGGCCGGTGAAAAACTGTTTTTT
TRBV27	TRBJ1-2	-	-	CASQERSSGGYTF	TGTGCCAGTCAAGAACGATCCTCGGGCGGCTACACCTTC
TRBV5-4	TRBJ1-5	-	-	CASSSQESNQPQHF	TGTGCCAGCAGCTCGCAGGAGAGCAATCAGCCCCAGCATTTT
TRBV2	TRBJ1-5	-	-	CASSERIPPNQPQHF	TGTGCCAGCAGTGAACGGATTCCACCAAATCAGCCCCAGCATTTT
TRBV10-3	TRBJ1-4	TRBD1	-	CAIRGDRDPTNEKLFF	TGTGCCATCAGGGGTGACAGGGACCCTACTAATGAAAAACTGTTTTTT
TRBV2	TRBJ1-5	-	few	CASSEGSLGEGQPQHF	TGTGCCAGCAGTGAAGGGAGTTTGGGGGAGGGTCAGCCCCAGCATTTT
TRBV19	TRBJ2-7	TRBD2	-	CASRTTSGRQPYEQYF	TGTGCCAGTAGGACGACTAGCGGGAGGCAACCATACGAGCAGTACTTC
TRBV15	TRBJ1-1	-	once	CATSRGPFEAFF	TGTGCCACCAGCAGGGGCCCCTTTGAAGCTTTCTTT
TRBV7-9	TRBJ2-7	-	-	CASSLVLRGEQYF	TGTGCCAGCAGCTTAGTCCTGAGGGGGGAGCAGTACTTC
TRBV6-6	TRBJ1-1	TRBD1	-	CASSYSTGYTEAFF	TGTGCCAGCAGTTACTCGACAGGGTACACTGAAGCTTTCTTT
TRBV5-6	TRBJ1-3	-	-	CASSWGSSSGNTIYF	TGTGCCAGCAGCTGGGGGTCCAGCTCTGGAAACACCATATATTTT
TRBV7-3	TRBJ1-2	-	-	CASSSSNRDYGYTF	TGTGCCAGCAGCTCCAGCAACAGGGATTATGGCTACACCTTC
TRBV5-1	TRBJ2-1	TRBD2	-	CASSLFGRVYNEQFF	TGCGCCAGCAGTTTATTCGGGAGGGTCTACAATGAGCAGTTCTTC
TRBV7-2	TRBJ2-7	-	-	CASSRNQRNQVDEQYF	TGTGCCAGCAGCCGCAACCAAAGGAATCAGGTGGACGAGCAGTACTTC
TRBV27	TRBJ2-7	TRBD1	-	CASSPRPGTGRPYEQYF	TGTGCCAGCAGTCCGAGACCCGGGACAGGGAGGCCCTACGAGCAGTACTTC
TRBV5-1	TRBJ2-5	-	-	CASSLESETQYF	TGCGCCAGCAGCTTGGAGTCGGAGACCCAGTACTTC
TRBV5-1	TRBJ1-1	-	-	CASSRGSSGDTEAFF	TGCGCCAGCAGCCGCGGATCATCAGGGGACACTGAAGCTTTCTTT
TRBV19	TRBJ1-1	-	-	CASSIGGSVSEAFF	TGTGCCAGTAGTATCGGGGGATCAGTGTCTGAAGCTTTCTTT